Sequencing of this T cell receptor beta chain was carried out in a study of cytomegalovirus exposure and HLA in healthy donors. Notes on the study in general: When analyzed later, a missense DCLRE1C variant was found to be linked to TCR beta V- and J-gene trimming. Most of the TCR beta V segments (in an earlier analysis) were productive either about 90% or about 30% of the time.

Concerning this clone itself: Its cognate antigen is unknown.

The CDR3 extends over 19 amino acids. The V end was cut by 5 bases, the J end by 5 bases, with 28 bases between. The germline V gene encodes CDR1 SGHVS and CDR2 FNYEAQ. The PCR employed 60 Vbeta primers together with 13 Jbeta primers. Only in-frame clones appear in the TCRdb table, and some are missing; sequencing was by immunoSEQ multiplex PCR. The sample totals around 33,000 clones. The sequence derives from a woman in her thirties or forties in good health and CMV-seropositive. Sequenced material: PBMCs. The gene calls are TRBV7-6 and TRBJ2-1; TRBD1 or TRBD2 may be the D gene (12 bases each). CDR3 sequence: CASSGGQGASGREDNEQFF. Written as DNA, the CDR3 is TGTGCCAGCAGCGGGGGACAGGGGGCTAGCGGGAGGGAAGACAATGAGCAGTTCTTC.